One sample yielded the 9 T cell receptor beta chains listed below, sequenced in a study of blood T cell repertoires in COVID-19. The table came from immunoSEQ multiplex PCR; TCRdb's copy has only in-frame clones and leaves some out. The sample carries 130,000 or so clones, around 83% recorded once. Sequenced: PBMCs or T cells enriched from blood (not recorded which). All receptors derive from a man aged 25-40 years who had recovered from COVID-19.

In this sample, this clone turned up once. The chain employs TRBV11-2 and TRBJ2-5; no reliable D call. V gave up 1 base and J gave up 2 bases, with 8 bases separating them. Germline CDR1 and CDR2: SGHAT and FQNNGV. The CDR3 runs to 14 residues. This chain's CDR3 is CASSLVRSQETQYF. In nucleotides, the CDR3 is TGTGCCAGCAGCTTAGTCCGGAGTCAAGAGACCCAGTACTTC.

The chain is built from TRBV14 and TRBJ2-3; tentative D call: TRBD1 (6 bases). This CDR3 is built from 16 residues. Germline V gene sequence: CDR1 SGHDN, CDR2 FVKESK. V gave up 2 bases and J gave up 1 base, with 13 bases separating them. CDR3 amino acids: CASSQPGHSRTDTQYF. CDR3 coding DNA: TGTGCCAGCAGCCAACCGGGACACAGTCGCACAGATACGCAGTATTTT.

This clone was observed many times. This chain uses TRBV2 with TRBJ1-1, with 8 nucleotides matching TRBD1. Germline trimming cut 3 bases from V and 5 bases from J; bases unmatched to any gene: 2. The CDR3 loop spans 13 amino acids. CDR1 and CDR2 (germline): SNHLY, FYNNEI. CDR3: CASSEDRETEAFF. The DNA of the CDR3 is TGTGCCAGCAGTGAGGACAGGGAAACTGAAGCTTTCTTT.

V usage is TRBV28 and J usage is TRBJ1-5, with TRBD1 matching 9 bases. The germline V gene encodes CDR1 MDHEN and CDR2 SYDVKM. Trimming cost V 5 bases and J 7 bases; bases outside gene matches: 6. The CDR3 totals 14 residues. CDR3 protein: CASSRDRADQPQHF. The CDR3 region has the DNA TGTGCCAGCAGTCGGGACAGGGCGGACCAGCCCCAGCATTTT.

The chain combines TRBV29-1 with TRBJ2-1; 7 bases are a match to TRBD1. With V trimmed by 3 bases and J by 6 bases, 11 bases remained unmatched. The CDR3 covers 15 residues. The germline gives CDR1 SQVTM, CDR2 ANQGSEA. The CDR3 DNA reads TGCAGCGTTGAGGGAGACAGGGACAATTTCAATGAGCAGTTCTTC. Its translation is CSVEGDRDNFNEQFF.

The CDR3 DNA reads as TGTGCCACCGGACAGGGGAGGGGTCAGCCCCAGCATTTT. Amino acids: CATGQGRGQPQHF. The gene calls are TRBV10-3 and TRBJ1-5, with 9 bases aligning to TRBD1. The CDR3 has 13 residues. Germline assignment: CDR1 ENHRY and CDR2 SYGVKD. J gave up 6 bases and V 10 bases, and 7 bases lay outside the gene matches.

The table lists this clone with a few counts. The chain employs TRBV11-2 and TRBJ2-3; D is possibly TRBD2 (7 bases). The CDR3 has 16 amino acids. The ends were cut back, 4 bases at V and 3 bases at J, with 17 bases in the middle. Per germline, CDR1 SGHAT and CDR2 FQNNGV. The CDR3 loop is CASSYRGGSHTDTQYF. CDR3 DNA sequence: TGTGCCAGCAGCTATAGGGGGGGCTCTCATACAGATACGCAGTATTTT.

The chain is built from TRBV6-5 and TRBJ1-6, with TRBD1 matching 9 bases. Trimming took 8 bases from V and 7 from J; bases not matched to a gene: 6. This CDR3 is 14 amino acids long. The germline V gene has CDR1 MNHEY and CDR2 SVGAGI. The CDR3 DNA sequence: TGTGCCAGCGGACAGGGGTTTGAGAATTCACCCCTCCACTTT. As protein: CASGQGFENSPLHF.

J is TRBJ2-5 and V is TRBV6-1, with 9 nucleotides matching TRBD1. CDR3 length equals 14 residues. After removal of 2 bases from V and 10 bases from J, the junction contained 8 bases not matched to a gene. In germline, CDR1 is MNHNS, CDR2 SASEGT. The CDR3 coding sequence is TGTGCCAGCAGTGAACGTCACAGGGGGCTGAGCCAGTACTTC. It translates to CASSERHRGLSQYF.